The clone carrying this T cell receptor beta chain turned up a few times. The sample comes from a study of PD-1 and CTLA-4 blockade in melanoma. TCRdb's copy holds only in-frame clones and misses some; the assay was immunoSEQ multiplex PCR. In the table there are 8,500 to 13,000 clones, roughly 80% of which are singletons. The TCR sequence derives from a human donor with melanoma. Sequencing used CD8+ T cells from peripheral blood, obtained from a patient given anti-PD-1 treatment.

CDR3 sequence (DNA): TGTGCCAGCACCCCACGGGACGGGTCCTACAATGAGCAGTTCTTC. Protein: CASTPRDGSYNEQFF. V and J are TRBV2 and TRBJ2-1; either TRBD1 or TRBD2 may supply D (5 bases each). Looked up from germline, CDR1 is SNHLY and CDR2 is FYNNEI. Between the trimmed V and J ends, which lost 7 bases and 1 base, there was a span of 14 bases. The CDR3 is made up of 15 amino acids.